These 30 T cell receptor beta chains came from one sample sequenced in a study of cytomegalovirus exposure and HLA in healthy donors. 60 Vbeta and 13 Jbeta primers were used in PCR. Measured with immunoSEQ multiplex PCR; TCRdb has only the in-frame clones, and not every one. Altogether around 200,000 clones are present, around 86% being singletons, with the ten largest covering roughly 6%. The sample was PBMCs. The receptors originated from a man aged 35-49 years in good health and CMV-seropositive.

The chain carries TRBV11-2 and TRBJ2-5; weak D call: TRBD1 (5 bases). The CDR3 consists of 14 residues. The V gene lost 1 base and the J gene lost 4 bases, with 10 bases spanning the gap. CDR1 and CDR2 from the germline V gene are SGHAT and FQNNGV. Here the CDR3 reads CASSLGSGIETQYF. CDR3 nucleotides: TGTGCCAGCAGCTTAGGGTCAGGGATAGAGACCCAGTACTTC.

The rearrangement uses TRBV13 and TRBJ2-3, with D perhaps TRBD2 (5 bases). This CDR3 has 14 residues. Trimming shortened V by 5 bases and J by 2 bases, and 11 bases separated the two germline ends. CDR1 is PRHDT, CDR2 FYEKMQ, per germline (reference sequence). The CDR3 reads CASSRTGVTDTQYF. The DNA for the CDR3 is TGTGCCAGCAGCCGAACCGGGGTCACAGATACGCAGTATTTT.

This chain joins TRBV7-2 and TRBJ2-2; D not resolved. CDR3 length: 15 amino acids. Germline CDR1 reads SGHTA; CDR2 reads FQGNSA. Trimming cost V 1 base and J 5 bases, with 11 bases left between them. The CDR3 protein is CASSLVTRPTGELFF. The CDR3 coding sequence is TGTGCCAGCAGCTTAGTAACGCGGCCAACCGGGGAGCTGTTTTTT. The full variable domain, in which reference TRBV7-2 and TRBJ2-2 provide the parts outside the CDR3, is GAGVSQSPSNKVTEKGKDVELRCDPISGHTALYWYRQSLGQGLEFLIYFQGNSAPDKSGLPSDRFSAERTGGSVSTLTIQRTQQEDSAVYLCASSLVTRPTGELFFGEGSRLTVL.

V usage is TRBV5-1 and J usage is TRBJ1-2, with a possible D match to TRBD1 (6 bases). Trimming cost V 0 bases and J 2 bases, with 14 bases left between them. Germline V lookup: CDR1 SGHRS, CDR2 YFSETQ. The CDR3 totals 16 residues. CDR3: CASSLDVRGLNYGYTF. The CDR3 bases are TGCGCCAGCAGCTTGGATGTCAGGGGCCTAAACTATGGCTACACCTTC.

The chain recombines TRBV7-2 with TRBJ1-4; 8 positions match TRBD1. Germline-derived CDR1 and CDR2 are SGHTA and FQGNSA. Trimming took 4 bases from V and 3 from J; bases not matched to a gene: 4. The CDR3 runs 15 residues. CDR3 residues: CASSWAQGANEKLFF. Written as DNA, the CDR3 is TGTGCCAGCAGCTGGGCACAGGGGGCTAATGAAAAACTGTTTTTT. The complete variable domain, with remaining parts taken from reference TRBV7-2 and TRBJ1-4, reads GAGVSQSPSNKVTEKGKDVELRCDPISGHTALYWYRQSLGQGLEFLIYFQGNSAPDKSGLPSDRFSAERTGGSVSTLTIQRTQQEDSAVYLCASSWAQGANEKLFFGSGTQLSVL.

This clone was detected only once. The chain recombines TRBV14 with TRBJ1-1, with D perhaps TRBD1 (6 bases). From germline, CDR1 is SGHDN and CDR2 FVKESK. This CDR3 spans 15 amino acids. Trimming pared 4 bases from V and 4 bases from J, leaving 16 bases between. This CDR3 is CASSPTGQRSTEAFF. As DNA, the CDR3 is TGTGCCAGCAGCCCCACGGGACAAAGATCCACTGAAGCTTTCTTT.

The V and J genes are TRBV4-1 and TRBJ2-2, with D possibly being TRBD1 (5 bases). This CDR3 comprises 12 residues. V was clipped by 5 bases and J by 6 bases, with 7 bases between them. Germline CDR1 and CDR2: MGHRA and YSYEKL. CDR3 residues: CASSRGSGELFF. DNA for the CDR3: TGCGCCAGCAGCAGGGGCTCCGGGGAGCTGTTTTTT.

Concerning this clone itself: The same CDR3 also results from other DNA sequences found in this sample. This chain uses TRBV29-1 with TRBJ1-4; D gene unclear. The ends were cut back, 4 bases at V and 6 bases at J, with 12 bases in the middle. From germline, CDR1 is SQVTM and CDR2 ANQGSEA. The CDR3 is 13 amino acids. The CDR3 protein is CSVVRTGDEKLFF. The CDR3 DNA reads TGCAGCGTTGTTAGGACTGGGGATGAAAAACTGTTTTTT.

The chain joins TRBV27 to TRBJ1-2; a possible D gene is TRBD1 (5 bases). CDR3 length equals 14 residues. Germline CDR1 is MNHEY and CDR2 is SMNVEV (reference sequence). The V gene lost 5 bases and the J gene lost 7 bases, with 17 bases spanning the gap. CDR3 sequence reads: CASSRRGGAGGYTF. Written as DNA, the CDR3 is TGTGCCAGCAGTCGCCGTGGAGGGGCTGGTGGCTACACCTTC.

This chain uses TRBV15 with TRBJ1-5; 9 nucleotides match TRBD1. This CDR3 spans 15 amino acids. Germline CDR1 is LNHNV and CDR2 is YYDKDF (reference sequence). The trim removed 1 base at V and 6 bases at J, leaving 4 bases unmatched. CDR3 protein: CATSRAGTGTQPQHF. Written as DNA, the CDR3 is TGTGCCACCAGCAGAGCCGGGACAGGGACTCAGCCCCAGCATTTT. Supplemented by reference TRBV15 and TRBJ1-5, the full variable domain reads DAMVIQNPRYQVTQFGKPVTLSCSQTLNHNVMYWYQQKSSQAPKLLFHYYDKDFNNEADTPDNFQSRRPNTSFCFLDIRSPGLGDTAMYLCATSRAGTGTQPQHFGDGTRLSIL.

The chain employs TRBV30 and TRBJ1-2; 7 positions agree with TRBD1. Germline V gene data show CDR1 as GTSNPN and CDR2 as SVGIG (reference sequence). Unmatched junction bases numbered 9, after V lost 4 bases and J lost 4 bases. The CDR3 extends over 14 amino acids. CDR3 sequence (DNA): TGTGCCTGGACAAACAGGGGCGGGCGCTATGGCTACACCTTC. Protein: CAWTNRGGRYGYTF.

The J gene is TRBJ2-2, the V gene TRBV5-4, with D perhaps TRBD2 (5 bases). Germline lookup yields CDR1 SGHNT and CDR2 YYREEE (reference sequence). This CDR3 has 16 residues. V was clipped by 4 bases and J by 1 base, with 14 bases between them. The CDR3 loop reads CASSAEGRWNTGELFF. The CDR3 DNA reads TGTGCCAGCAGCGCAGAGGGCCGTTGGAACACCGGGGAGCTGTTTTTT. Full variable domain (remainder filled in from reference TRBV5-4 and TRBJ2-2): ETGVTQSPTHLIKTRGQQVTLRCSSQSGHNTVSWYQQALGQGPQFIFQYYREEENGRGNFPPRFSGLQFPNYSSELNVNALELDDSALYLCASSAEGRWNTGELFFGEGSRLTVL.

J is TRBJ2-1 and V is TRBV6-1; 10 bases match TRBD2. J lost 9 bases, V lost 7 bases, and 9 bases had no gene match. CDR3 length: 14 amino acids. Germline CDR1 is MNHNS and CDR2 is SASEGT. The CDR3 sequence is CASKESGGAAEQFF. The DNA for the CDR3 is TGTGCCAGCAAGGAGAGCGGGGGGGCGGCTGAGCAGTTCTTC.

The V gene is TRBV5-6, the J gene TRBJ1-2; D uncertain. Trimming left V 0 bases short and J 5 bases short, with 5 bases between. From germline, CDR1 is SGHDT and CDR2 YYEEEE. This CDR3 spans 12 amino acids. This CDR3 reads CASSLDPYGYTF. The DNA for the CDR3 is TGTGCCAGCAGCTTGGATCCTTATGGCTACACCTTC.

J is TRBJ1-2 and V is TRBV10-2, with 12 nucleotides matching TRBD1. J lost 7 bases, V lost 8 bases, and 5 bases had no gene match. This CDR3 is built from 13 residues. The germline V gene encodes CDR1 WSHSY and CDR2 SAAADI. The CDR3 loop is CASRDRGPSGYTF. In DNA, the CDR3 is TGCGCCAGCCGGGACAGGGGGCCAAGTGGCTACACCTTC.

The DNA of the CDR3 is TGTGCCAGCAGCTTACCCGACAGGGGCAGCTACACCTTC. Translated, it gives CASSLPDRGSYTF. The rearrangement joins TRBV7-3 to TRBJ1-2, with 8 nucleotides matching TRBD1. The V and J ends lost 2 bases and 9 bases, in that order; junction bases with no gene match: 5. Germline V gene data show CDR1 as SGHTA and CDR2 as FQGTGA. The CDR3 sequence is 13 residues long. Drawing the rest from reference TRBV7-3 and TRBJ1-2, the complete variable domain is GAGVSQTPSNKVTEKGKYVELRCDPISGHTALYWYRQSLGQGPEFLIYFQGTGAADDSGLPNDRFFAVRPEGSVSTLKIQRTERGDSAVYLCASSLPDRGSYTFGSGTRLTVV.

The chain couples TRBV15 to TRBJ2-1; D uncertain. This CDR3 contains 17 residues. Trimming stripped 0 bases from V and 1 base from J, with 13 bases between. The germline V gene encodes CDR1 LNHNV and CDR2 YYDKDF (reference sequence). CDR3 residues: CATSRDPPHLSYNEQFF. The CDR3 region has the DNA TGTGCCACCAGCAGAGATCCACCTCACCTATCCTACAATGAGCAGTTCTTC. Looking up the rest from reference TRBV15 and TRBJ2-1 gives the full variable domain: DAMVIQNPRYQVTQFGKPVTLSCSQTLNHNVMYWYQQKSSQAPKLLFHYYDKDFNNEADTPDNFQSRRPNTSFCFLDIRSPGLGDTAMYLCATSRDPPHLSYNEQFFGPGTRLTVL.

This clone was seen a handful of times. The chain couples TRBV11-3 to TRBJ2-5, with D possibly being TRBD1 (6 bases). Trimming pared 1 base from V and 5 bases from J, leaving 14 bases between. The CDR3 is 15 amino acids. The germline CDR1 and CDR2 sequences are SGHNT and YENEEA. As DNA, the CDR3 is TGTGCCAGCAGCTTAGGACAGGAGGTTAGCGAGACCCAGTACTTC. Protein sequence: CASSLGQEVSETQYF.

This clone was counted between two and nine times. The rearrangement links TRBV9 to TRBJ1-1; D ambiguous. The CDR3 has 15 residues. Germline CDR1 reads SGDLS; CDR2 reads YYNGEE. Trimming took off 0 bases at V and 4 bases at J, with 13 bases between the two ends. The CDR3 loop is CASSVAQNRGTEAFF. The CDR3 bases are TGTGCCAGCAGCGTAGCTCAGAATAGAGGCACTGAAGCTTTCTTT.

The sample holds a few counts of this clone. V gene TRBV9 combines with J gene TRBJ2-3, with D hard to call. The V gene lost 3 bases and the J gene lost 6 bases, with 11 bases spanning the gap. Germline CDR1 reads SGDLS; CDR2 reads YYNGEE. This CDR3 is 13 amino acids long. The CDR3: CASSARRVDTQYF. As DNA, the CDR3 is TGTGCCAGCAGCGCCCGGAGAGTGGATACGCAGTATTTT.

V and J are TRBV4-3 and TRBJ1-2; 9 nucleotides line up with TRBD1. This CDR3 has 15 amino acids. V was pared by 3 bases and J by 8 bases, with 10 bases of the junction left unmatched. Germline lookup yields CDR1 LGHNA and CDR2 YSLEER. The CDR3 DNA sequence: TGCGCCAGCAGCCAGGAGCTGGGACAGGGACGAGGCTACACCTTC. Translated: CASSQELGQGRGYTF.

The chain couples TRBV30 to TRBJ1-5; D is perhaps TRBD1 (6 bases). The CDR3 loop spans 15 amino acids. V was trimmed by 1 base and J by 7 bases, leaving 17 bases between them. The germline V gene has CDR1 GTSNPN and CDR2 SVGIG (reference sequence). CDR3 sequence reads: CAWSGAGAQGQPQHF. CDR3 bases: TGTGCCTGGAGTGGCGCAGGGGCGCAGGGGCAGCCCCAGCATTTT.

The chain uses TRBV6-5 and TRBJ1-1; TRBD1 might be the D (6 bases). This CDR3 spans 12 amino acids. Trimming took off 8 bases at V and 10 bases at J, with 17 bases between the two ends. CDR1 is MNHEY and CDR2 is SVGAGI in the germline V gene. CDR3 DNA: TGTGCCAGCCGAGGGGGGAGGGGCGTAGCTTTCTTT. As protein: CASRGGRGVAFF.

The chain couples TRBV4-1 to TRBJ2-7; D unclear. The germline gives CDR1 MGHRA, CDR2 YSYEKL. With 1 base removed from V and 2 bases from J, the gap between germline ends came to 18 bases. The CDR3 runs to 17 residues. The CDR3 spells CASSQVNSPVFAYEQYF. Here the CDR3 DNA reads TGCGCCAGCAGCCAAGTGAATTCGCCAGTCTTTGCCTACGAGCAGTACTTC.

The chain employs TRBV6-5 and TRBJ1-1, with D possibly being TRBD1 (5 bases). V was trimmed by 4 bases and J by 1 base, leaving 7 bases between them. Germline V gene sequence: CDR1 MNHEY, CDR2 SVGAGI. The CDR3 consists of 13 residues. The CDR3 reads CASSFTGNTEAFF. CDR3 in DNA: TGTGCCAGCAGTTTCACAGGGAACACTGAAGCTTTCTTT.

This CDR3 reads CASSHRGGGTYEQYF. CDR3 DNA sequence: TGTGCCAGTAGTCACAGGGGCGGGGGGACCTACGAGCAGTACTTC. The chain uses TRBV19 and TRBJ2-7; tentatively, D is TRBD2 (8 bases). V lost 5 bases and J 2 bases, leaving 16 bases between the germline ends. Germline lookup yields CDR1 LNHDA and CDR2 SQIVND (reference sequence). This CDR3 comprises 15 residues.

The chain has TRBV7-6 and TRBJ2-3; a weak D match, TRBD1 (6 bases). The CDR3 loop spans 15 amino acids. V lost 8 bases, J lost 0 bases, and 15 bases lay in between. The germline V gene encodes CDR1 SGHVS and CDR2 FNYEAQ. The CDR3 region has the DNA TGTGCCAGCGGAACAGGGAGTACTAGCACAGATACGCAGTATTTT. It specifies CASGTGSTSTDTQYF.

The chain couples TRBV11-2 to TRBJ1-2, with TRBD1 matching 9 bases. The trim removed 5 bases at V and 5 bases at J, leaving 6 bases unmatched. The germline CDR1 and CDR2 sequences are SGHAT and FQNNGV. The CDR3 loop spans 14 amino acids. CDR3 residues: CASSETGGAYGYTF. The CDR3 DNA reads as TGTGCCAGCAGCGAAACAGGGGGCGCATATGGCTACACCTTC.

The chain recombines TRBV27 with TRBJ2-7, with no clear D. Germline loops: CDR1 MNHEY, CDR2 SMNVEV (reference sequence). V lost 4 bases and J lost 7, with 14 bases in between. The CDR3 is made up of 13 amino acids. CDR3 protein: CASSSNPNGEQYF. The DNA of the CDR3 is TGTGCCAGCAGTTCGAACCCAAACGGGGAGCAGTACTTC.

The rearrangement links TRBV11-3 to TRBJ1-2; D is possibly TRBD1 (6 bases). The germline CDR1 and CDR2 sequences are SGHNT and YENEEA. The CDR3 sequence is 16 residues long. Between the trimmed V and J ends, which lost 5 bases and 2 bases, there was a span of 18 bases. The CDR3 is CASSALGGGLNYGYTF. CDR3 nucleotide sequence: TGTGCCAGCAGCGCGTTAGGTGGGGGCTTGAACTATGGCTACACCTTC.